This T cell receptor beta chain was identified in a study of blood T cell repertoires in COVID-19. At the level of the study: T cells, B-cell-depleted T cells, or PBMCs supplied cDNA or gDNA.

The germline V gene encodes CDR1 LGHDT and CDR2 YNNKEL (reference sequence). The V end lost 5 bases, the J end lost 7 bases, and 8 bases lay between the germline ends. The CDR3 is 12 residues long. As handled by the study authors: By means of reference gene primer amplification, nucleated cell counts were estimated. Measured with immunoSEQ multiplex PCR; TCRdb has only the in-frame clones, and not every one. That table furnishes V, J and clone size, whereas the DNA furnished D and trimming. The sample lists 250,000 to 350,000 clones; roughly nine tenths were seen once. The rearrangement links TRBV3-1 (or the pseudogene TRBV3-2) to TRBJ2-2; D not resolved. What was sequenced was PBMCs or T cells enriched from blood (not recorded which). The sequence came from a woman in her thirties or forties who had recovered from COVID-19. The CDR3 nucleotides are TGTGCCAGCAGCACGAATAGCGGGGAGCTGTTTTTT. Translated: CASSTNSGELFF.